The clone carrying this T cell receptor beta chain has ten or more counts. This sample stems from a study of T cells in Graves' hyperthyroidism and ophthalmopathy. Amplified TCR beta CDR3 regions came from RNA transcripts. Initially, a first-round RT-PCR of the TCR CDR3 employed the HTBI primer set. TCRdb re-called the multiplex PCR reads through MiXCR, storing one row per CDR3 protein. In the table there are approximately 510,000 distinct CDR3 sequences, around 21% of which are singletons. Over 18 months, lack of ophthalmopathy progression marked Graves' hyperthyroidism as stable. Hyperthyroidism in the patients, aged 18 to 65, was newly diagnosed and under 2 months in duration. Germline-derived CDR1 and CDR2 are MNHNS and SASEGT. The CDR3 sequence is 13 residues long. The ends were cut back, 6 bases at V and 8 bases at J, with 16 bases in the middle.

Source material: blood. This receptor was identified in a man aged 18 to 29 with Graves' hyperthyroidism. The chain couples TRBV6-1 to TRBJ1-2; D call uncertain. This CDR3 is CASREVLLGGYTF. As DNA, the CDR3 is TGTGCCAGCAGAGAGGTCCTCCTTGGAGGCTACACCTTC.